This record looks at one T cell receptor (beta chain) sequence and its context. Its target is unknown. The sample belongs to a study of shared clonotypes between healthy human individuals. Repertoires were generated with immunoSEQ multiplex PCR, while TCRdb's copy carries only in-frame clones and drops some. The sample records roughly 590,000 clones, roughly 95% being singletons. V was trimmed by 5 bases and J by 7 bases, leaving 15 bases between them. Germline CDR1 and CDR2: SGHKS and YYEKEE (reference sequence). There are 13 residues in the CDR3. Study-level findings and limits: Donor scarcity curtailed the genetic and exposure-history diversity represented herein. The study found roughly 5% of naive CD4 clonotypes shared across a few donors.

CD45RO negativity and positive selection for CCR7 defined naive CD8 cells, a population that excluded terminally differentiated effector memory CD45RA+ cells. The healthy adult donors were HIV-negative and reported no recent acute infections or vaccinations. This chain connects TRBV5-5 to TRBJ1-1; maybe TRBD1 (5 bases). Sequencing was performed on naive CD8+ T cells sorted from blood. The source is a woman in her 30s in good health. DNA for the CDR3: TGTGCCAGCAGTGCCGGGACCTCGTATGAAGCTTTCTTT. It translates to CASSAGTSYEAFF.